This entry is about one TCR beta chain. The antigen is not known. Trimming took off 1 base at V and 3 bases at J, with 10 bases between the two ends. Looked up from germline, CDR1 is SEHNR and CDR2 is FQNEAQ (reference sequence). The CDR3 covers 15 residues. The sample belongs to a study of T cell responses to AZD1222 COVID-19 vaccine. The study, taken as a whole, reports: Possibly, clonal diversity was underestimated; donors were largely white British and included more females.

Sequenced by immunoSEQ multiplex PCR; TCRdb stores in-frame clones only, minus some. The repertoire holds some 100,000 clones, with around 87% as singletons. The chain has TRBV7-9 and TRBJ1-3, with D possibly being TRBD1 (5 bases). The sequence was collected from an adult in good health. Sample: peripheral blood, taken on day 0 of MenACWY control vaccination. CDR3 nucleotide sequence: TGTGCCAGCAGCTTAGACAGGTCGGGTGGAAACACCATATATTTT. Its protein is CASSLDRSGGNTIYF.